Detailed here is one T cell receptor beta chain. This record comes from a study of blood T cell repertoires in COVID-19. Study background: The United States, Italy and Spain were the sources of the acute and convalescent COVID-19 samples.

Authors' methods: Reference gene primer amplification yielded estimated nucleated cell counts. Clones were sequenced by immunoSEQ multiplex PCR, and TCRdb holds only the in-frame ones, with some missing. That table gives V, J and clone size, and the DNA gave D and trimming. Of about 64,000 clones in the sample, about nine tenths are singletons; the top ten hold roughly 1.5%. The receptor's source is a human donor in a cohort sampled during active COVID-19. Sequencing was performed on peripheral blood.

Here the CDR3 reads CASSSRLAGGGELFF. In DNA, the CDR3 is TGTGCCAGCAGTTCCCGACTAGCGGGAGGTGGGGAGCTGTTTTTT. V and J are TRBV6-2 or TRBV6-3 and TRBJ2-2; 13 bases are shared with TRBD2. J lost 8 bases, V lost 4 bases, and 4 bases had no gene match. The CDR3 runs to 15 residues. Germline-derived CDR1 and CDR2 are MNHEY and SVGEGT.